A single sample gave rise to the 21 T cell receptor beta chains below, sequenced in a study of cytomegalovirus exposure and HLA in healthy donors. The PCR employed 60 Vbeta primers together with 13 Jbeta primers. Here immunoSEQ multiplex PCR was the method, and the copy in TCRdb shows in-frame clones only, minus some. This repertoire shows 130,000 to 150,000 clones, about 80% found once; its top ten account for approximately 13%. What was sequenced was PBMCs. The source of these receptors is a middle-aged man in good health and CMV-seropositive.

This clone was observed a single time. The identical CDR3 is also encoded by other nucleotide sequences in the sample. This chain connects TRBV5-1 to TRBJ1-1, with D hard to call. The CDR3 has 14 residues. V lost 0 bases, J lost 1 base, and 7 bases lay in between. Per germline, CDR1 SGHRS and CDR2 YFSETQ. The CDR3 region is CASSLVGGNTEAFF. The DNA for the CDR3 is TGCGCCAGCAGCTTGGTTGGCGGGAACACTGAAGCTTTCTTT.

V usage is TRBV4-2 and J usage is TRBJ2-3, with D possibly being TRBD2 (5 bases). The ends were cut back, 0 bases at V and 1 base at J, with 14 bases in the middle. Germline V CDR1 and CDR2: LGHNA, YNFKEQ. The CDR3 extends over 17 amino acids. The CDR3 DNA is TGTGCCAGCAGCCAAGATCCGGGATCGAGGGGCACAGATACGCAGTATTTT. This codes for CASSQDPGSRGTDTQYF.

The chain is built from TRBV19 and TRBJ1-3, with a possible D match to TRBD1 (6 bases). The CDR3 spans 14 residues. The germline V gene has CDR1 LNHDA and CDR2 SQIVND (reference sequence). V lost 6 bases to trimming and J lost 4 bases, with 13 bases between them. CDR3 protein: CASRPRQVGNTIYF. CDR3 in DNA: TGTGCCAGTAGGCCAAGACAGGTCGGAAACACCATATATTTT.

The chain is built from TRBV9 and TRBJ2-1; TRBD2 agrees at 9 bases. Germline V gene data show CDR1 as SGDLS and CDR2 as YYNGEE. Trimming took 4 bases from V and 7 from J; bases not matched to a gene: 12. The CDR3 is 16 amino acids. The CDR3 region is CASSLIAGAGGNEQFF. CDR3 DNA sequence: TGTGCCAGCAGCCTTATAGCGGGAGCAGGGGGGAATGAGCAGTTCTTC.

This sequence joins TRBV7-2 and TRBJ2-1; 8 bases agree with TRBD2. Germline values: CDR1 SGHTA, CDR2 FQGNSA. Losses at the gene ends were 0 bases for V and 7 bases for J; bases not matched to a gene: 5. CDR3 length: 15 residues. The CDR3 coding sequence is TGTGCCAGCAGCTTAGCAGCGGGAGTGTTAAATGAGCAGTTCTTC. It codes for CASSLAAGVLNEQFF.

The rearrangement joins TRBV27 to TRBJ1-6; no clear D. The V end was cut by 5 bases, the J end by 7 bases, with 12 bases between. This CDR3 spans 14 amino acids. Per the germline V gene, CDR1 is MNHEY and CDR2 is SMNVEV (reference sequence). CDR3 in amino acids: CASSLHSGNSPLHF. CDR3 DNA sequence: TGTGCCAGCAGTCTCCACTCAGGAAATTCACCCCTCCACTTT.

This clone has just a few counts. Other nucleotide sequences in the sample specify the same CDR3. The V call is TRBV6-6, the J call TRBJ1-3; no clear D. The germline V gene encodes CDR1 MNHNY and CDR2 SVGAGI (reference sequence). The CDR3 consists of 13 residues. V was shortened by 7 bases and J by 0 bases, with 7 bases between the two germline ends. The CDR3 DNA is TGTGCCAGCACGAGAAGCTCTGGAAACACCATATATTTT. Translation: CASTRSSGNTIYF.

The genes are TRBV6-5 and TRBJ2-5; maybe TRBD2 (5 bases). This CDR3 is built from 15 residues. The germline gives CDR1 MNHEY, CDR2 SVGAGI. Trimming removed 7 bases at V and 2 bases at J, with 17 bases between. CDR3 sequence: CASKRTAADQETQYF. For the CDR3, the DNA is TGTGCCAGCAAGCGGACCGCTGCAGATCAAGAGACCCAGTACTTC.

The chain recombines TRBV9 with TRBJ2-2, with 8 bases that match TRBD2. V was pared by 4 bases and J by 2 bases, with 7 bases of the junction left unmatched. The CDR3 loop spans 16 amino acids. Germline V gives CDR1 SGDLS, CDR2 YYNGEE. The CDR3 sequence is CASSLTSGKNTGELFF. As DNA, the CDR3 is TGTGCCAGCAGCCTAACTAGCGGCAAAAACACCGGGGAGCTGTTTTTT.

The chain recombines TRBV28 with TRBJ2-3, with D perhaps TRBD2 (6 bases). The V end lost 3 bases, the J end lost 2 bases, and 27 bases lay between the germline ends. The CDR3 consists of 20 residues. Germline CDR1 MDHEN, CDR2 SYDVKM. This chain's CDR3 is CASSFSGSFTQRLFTDTQYF. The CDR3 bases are TGTGCCAGCAGTTTTAGCGGATCCTTCACGCAGCGGCTATTCACAGATACGCAGTATTTT.

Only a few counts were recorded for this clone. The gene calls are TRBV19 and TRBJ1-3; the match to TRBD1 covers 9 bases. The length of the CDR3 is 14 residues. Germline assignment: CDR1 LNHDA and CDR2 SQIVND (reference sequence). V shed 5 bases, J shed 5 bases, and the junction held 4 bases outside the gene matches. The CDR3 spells CASSRDRERNTIYF. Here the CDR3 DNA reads TGTGCCAGTAGTCGGGACAGGGAGAGAAACACCATATATTTT.

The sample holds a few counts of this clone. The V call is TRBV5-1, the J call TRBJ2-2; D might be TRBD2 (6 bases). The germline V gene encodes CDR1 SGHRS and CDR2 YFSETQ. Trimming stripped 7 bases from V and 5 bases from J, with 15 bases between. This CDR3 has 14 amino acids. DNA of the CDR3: TGCGCCAGCTCGGAGGGAACGCAGACCGGGGAGCTGTTTTTT. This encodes CASSEGTQTGELFF. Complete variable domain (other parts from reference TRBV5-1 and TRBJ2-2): KAGVTQTPRYLIKTRGQQVTLSCSPISGHRSVSWYQQTPGQGLQFLFEYFSETQRNKGNFPGRFSGRQFSNSRSEMNVSTLELGDSALYLCASSEGTQTGELFFGEGSRLTVL.

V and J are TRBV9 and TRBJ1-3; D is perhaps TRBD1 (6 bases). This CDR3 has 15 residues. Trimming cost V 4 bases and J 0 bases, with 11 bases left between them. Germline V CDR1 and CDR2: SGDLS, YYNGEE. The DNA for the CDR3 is TGTGCCAGCAGCCAACAGGGTCTCTCTGGAAACACCATATATTTT. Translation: CASSQQGLSGNTIYF.

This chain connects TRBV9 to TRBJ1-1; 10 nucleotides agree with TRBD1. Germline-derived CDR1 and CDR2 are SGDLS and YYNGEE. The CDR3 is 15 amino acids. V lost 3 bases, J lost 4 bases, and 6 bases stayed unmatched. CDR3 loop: CASSATGGDFTEAFF. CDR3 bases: TGTGCCAGCAGCGCGACAGGGGGCGACTTCACTGAAGCTTTCTTT.

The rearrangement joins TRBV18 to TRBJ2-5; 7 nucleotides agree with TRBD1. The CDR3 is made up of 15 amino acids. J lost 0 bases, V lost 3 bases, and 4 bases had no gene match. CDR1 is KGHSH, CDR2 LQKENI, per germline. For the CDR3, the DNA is TGTGCCAGCTCACCGGGACAGCTGTACCAAGAGACCCAGTACTTC. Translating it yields CASSPGQLYQETQYF.

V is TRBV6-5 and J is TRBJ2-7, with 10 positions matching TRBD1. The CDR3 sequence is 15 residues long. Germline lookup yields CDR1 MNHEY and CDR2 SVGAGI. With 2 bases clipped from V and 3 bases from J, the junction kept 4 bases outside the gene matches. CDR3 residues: CASSYSGQGDYEQYF. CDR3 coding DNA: TGTGCCAGCAGTTACAGTGGACAGGGGGACTACGAGCAGTACTTC.

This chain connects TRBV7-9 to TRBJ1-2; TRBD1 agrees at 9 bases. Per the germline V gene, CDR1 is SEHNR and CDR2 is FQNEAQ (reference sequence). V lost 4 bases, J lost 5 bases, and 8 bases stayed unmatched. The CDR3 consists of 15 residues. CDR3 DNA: TGTGCCAGCAGCTATTCCGGGACAGGGAGATATGGCTACACCTTC. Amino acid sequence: CASSYSGTGRYGYTF.

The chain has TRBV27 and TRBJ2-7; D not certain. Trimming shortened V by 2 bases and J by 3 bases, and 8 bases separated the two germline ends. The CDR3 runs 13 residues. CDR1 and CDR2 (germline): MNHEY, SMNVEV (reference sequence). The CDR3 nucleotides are TGTGCCAGCAGTTTAGCCTCGGGCTACGAGCAGTACTTC. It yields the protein CASSLASGYEQYF.

Here the CDR3 DNA reads TGTGCCAGCAGCGTAGTTCTCTCCGGGACTAGCGGTAGCACAGATACGCAGTATTTT. It specifies CASSVVLSGTSGSTDTQYF. The V gene is TRBV9, the J gene TRBJ2-3; 11 bases agree with TRBD2. V gave up 0 bases and J gave up 0 bases; unmatched junction bases: 9. The germline CDR1 and CDR2 sequences are SGDLS and YYNGEE. The CDR3 extends over 19 amino acids.

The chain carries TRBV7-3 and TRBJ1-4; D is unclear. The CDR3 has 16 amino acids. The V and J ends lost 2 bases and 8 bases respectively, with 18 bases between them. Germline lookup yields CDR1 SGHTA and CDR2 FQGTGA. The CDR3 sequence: CASSLGQNYYEEKLFF. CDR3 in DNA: TGTGCCAGCAGCTTAGGTCAGAACTACTACGAGGAAAAACTGTTTTTT.

CDR3 residues: CASSLRGPEAFF. In DNA form, the CDR3 reads TGTGCCAGCAGTTTGCGGGGCCCTGAAGCTTTCTTT. The rearrangement uses TRBV28 and TRBJ1-1; D might be TRBD1 (5 bases). The V end was cut by 3 bases, the J end by 6 bases, with 8 bases between. The CDR3 is made up of 12 amino acids. The germline CDR1 and CDR2 sequences are MDHEN and SYDVKM.